Presented here are 4 T cell receptor beta chains from one specimen sequenced in a study of T cell changes during pregnancy in multiple sclerosis. The method was immunoSEQ multiplex PCR; TCRdb's version includes in-frame clones alone and lacks a portion of them. This sample has tens of thousands of clones, with roughly 91% found just once. Sequencing used peripheral blood, obtained in the first trimester of pregnancy. The receptors were gathered from a female donor with multiple sclerosis, enrolled in a pregnancy study.

The gene calls are TRBV10-2 and TRBJ2-5; perhaps TRBD2 as D (6 bases). Germline values: CDR1 WSHSY, CDR2 SAAADI. Trimming removed 6 bases at V and 4 bases at J, with 9 bases between. The CDR3 spans 12 residues. The CDR3 here is CASRGGGETQYF. In DNA, the CDR3 is TGCGCCAGCAGGGGGGGAGGAGAGACCCAGTACTTC.

The chain combines TRBV6-6 with TRBJ1-1, with TRBD1 as a possible D gene (6 bases). Trimming pared 0 bases from V and 4 bases from J, leaving 6 bases between. There are 13 residues in the CDR3. In germline, CDR1 is MNHNY, CDR2 SVGAGI (reference sequence). The CDR3 protein is CASSYSGGTEAFF. The CDR3 DNA sequence: TGTGCCAGCAGTTACTCAGGGGGCACTGAAGCTTTCTTT.

CDR3 nucleotide sequence: TGTGCCAGCAGCCAAGAGTACAGCCCGGGCTACACCTTC. Translated, it gives CASSQEYSPGYTF. This chain connects TRBV4-2 to TRBJ1-2; D gene uncertain. The V gene lost 0 bases and the J gene lost 8 bases, with 10 bases spanning the gap. The CDR3 is 13 amino acids. Germline values: CDR1 LGHNA, CDR2 YNFKEQ.

The chain joins TRBV4-3 to TRBJ2-5; D is undetermined. The germline CDR1 and CDR2 sequences are LGHNA and YSLEER. The CDR3 length is 18 residues. The V end was cut by 0 bases, the J end by 4 bases, with 21 bases between. DNA for the CDR3: TGCGCCAGCAGCCAAGAGTGGGTCCACGGAGCCCCCGGAGAGACCCAGTACTTC. It yields the protein CASSQEWVHGAPGETQYF.